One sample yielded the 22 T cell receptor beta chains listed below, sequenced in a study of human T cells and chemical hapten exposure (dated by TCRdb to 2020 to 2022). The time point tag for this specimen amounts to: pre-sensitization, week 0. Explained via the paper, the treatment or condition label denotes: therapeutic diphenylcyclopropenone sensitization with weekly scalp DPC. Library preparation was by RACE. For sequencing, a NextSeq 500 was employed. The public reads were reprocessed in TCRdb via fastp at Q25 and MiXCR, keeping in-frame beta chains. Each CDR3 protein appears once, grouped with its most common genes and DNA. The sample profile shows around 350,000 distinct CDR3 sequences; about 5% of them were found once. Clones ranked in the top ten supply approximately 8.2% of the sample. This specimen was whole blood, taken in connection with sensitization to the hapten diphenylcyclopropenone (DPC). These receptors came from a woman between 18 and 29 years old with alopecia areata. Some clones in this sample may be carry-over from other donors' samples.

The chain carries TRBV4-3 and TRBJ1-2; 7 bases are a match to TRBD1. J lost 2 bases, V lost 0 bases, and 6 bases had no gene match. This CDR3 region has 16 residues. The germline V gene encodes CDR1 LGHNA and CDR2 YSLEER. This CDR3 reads CASSQDRAGGNYGYTF. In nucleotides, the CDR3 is TGCGCCAGCAGCCAAGATAGGGCAGGGGGAAACTATGGCTACACCTTC.

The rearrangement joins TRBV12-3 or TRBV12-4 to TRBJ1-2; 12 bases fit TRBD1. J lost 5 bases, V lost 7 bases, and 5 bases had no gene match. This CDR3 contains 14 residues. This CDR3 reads CASTEGQGAYGYTF. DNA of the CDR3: TGTGCCAGCACCGAGGGACAGGGGGCGTATGGCTACACCTTC.

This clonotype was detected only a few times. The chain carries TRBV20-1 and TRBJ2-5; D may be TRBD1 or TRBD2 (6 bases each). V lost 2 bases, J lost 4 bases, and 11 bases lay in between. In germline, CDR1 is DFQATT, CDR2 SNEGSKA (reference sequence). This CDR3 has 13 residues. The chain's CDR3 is CSARKGGAETQYF. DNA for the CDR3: TGCAGTGCTAGAAAGGGGGGCGCAGAGACCCAGTACTTC.

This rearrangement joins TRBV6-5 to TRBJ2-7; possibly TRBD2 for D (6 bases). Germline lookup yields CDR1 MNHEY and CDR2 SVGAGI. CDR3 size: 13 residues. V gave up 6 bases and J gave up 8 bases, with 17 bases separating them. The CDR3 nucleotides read TGTGCCAGCAGGGGGGGAGCAGGCAGCAAGCAGTACTTC. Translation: CASRGGAGSKQYF.

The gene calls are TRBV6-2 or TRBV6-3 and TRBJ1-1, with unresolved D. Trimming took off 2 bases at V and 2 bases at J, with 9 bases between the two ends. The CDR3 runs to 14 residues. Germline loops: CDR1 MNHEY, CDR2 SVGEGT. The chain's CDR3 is CASSYRSVNTEAFF. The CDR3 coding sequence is TGTGCCAGCAGTTACCGGTCAGTCAACACTGAAGCTTTCTTT.

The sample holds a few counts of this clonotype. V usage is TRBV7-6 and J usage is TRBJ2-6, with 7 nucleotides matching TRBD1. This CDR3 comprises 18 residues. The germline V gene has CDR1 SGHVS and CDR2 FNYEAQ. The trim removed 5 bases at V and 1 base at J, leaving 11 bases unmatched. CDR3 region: CASSGLTGLPSGANVLTF. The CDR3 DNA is TGTGCCAGCAGCGGACTGACAGGGTTGCCTTCTGGGGCCAACGTCCTGACTTTC.

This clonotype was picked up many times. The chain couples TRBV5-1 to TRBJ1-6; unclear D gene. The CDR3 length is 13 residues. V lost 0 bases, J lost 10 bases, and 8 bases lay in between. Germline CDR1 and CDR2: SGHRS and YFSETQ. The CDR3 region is CASSLERGSPLHF. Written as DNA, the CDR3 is TGCGCCAGCAGCTTGGAAAGAGGATCACCCCTCCACTTT.

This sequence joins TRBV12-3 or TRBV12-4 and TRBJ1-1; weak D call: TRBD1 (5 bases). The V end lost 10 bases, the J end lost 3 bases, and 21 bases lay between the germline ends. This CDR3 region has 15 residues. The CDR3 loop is CATKIPTGPDTEAFF. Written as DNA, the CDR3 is TGTGCCACCAAAATTCCCACAGGCCCGGACACTGAAGCTTTCTTT.

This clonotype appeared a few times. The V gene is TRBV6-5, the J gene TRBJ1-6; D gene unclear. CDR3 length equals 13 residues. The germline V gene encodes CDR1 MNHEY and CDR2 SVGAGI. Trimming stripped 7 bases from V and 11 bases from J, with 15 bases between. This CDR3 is CASTTAYETPLHF. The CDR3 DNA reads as TGTGCCAGCACAACGGCTTACGAAACACCCCTCCACTTT.

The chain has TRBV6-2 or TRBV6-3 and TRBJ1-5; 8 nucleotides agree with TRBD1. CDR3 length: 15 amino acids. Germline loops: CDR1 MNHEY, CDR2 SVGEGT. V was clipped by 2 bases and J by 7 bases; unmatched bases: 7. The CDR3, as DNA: TGTGCCAGCAGTTACCCTACAGGGGGGGGACAGCCCCAGCATTTT. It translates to CASSYPTGGGQPQHF.

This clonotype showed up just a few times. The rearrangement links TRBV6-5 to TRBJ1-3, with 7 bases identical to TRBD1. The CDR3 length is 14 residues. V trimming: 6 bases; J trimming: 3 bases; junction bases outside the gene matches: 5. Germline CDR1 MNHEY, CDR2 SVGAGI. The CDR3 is CASSRGQHGNTIYF. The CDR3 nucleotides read TGTGCCAGCAGCCGGGGACAGCATGGAAACACCATATATTTT.

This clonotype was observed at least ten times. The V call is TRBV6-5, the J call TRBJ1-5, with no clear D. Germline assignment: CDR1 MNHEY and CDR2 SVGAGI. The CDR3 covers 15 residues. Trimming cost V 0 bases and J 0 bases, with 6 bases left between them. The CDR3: CASSYSWSSNQPQHF. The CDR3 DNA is TGTGCCAGCAGTTACTCGTGGTCTAGCAATCAGCCCCAGCATTTT.

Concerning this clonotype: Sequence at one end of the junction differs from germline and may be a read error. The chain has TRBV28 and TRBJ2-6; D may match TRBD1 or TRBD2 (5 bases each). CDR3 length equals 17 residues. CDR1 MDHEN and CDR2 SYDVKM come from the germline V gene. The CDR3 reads CASSPPQFGAGTNVLTF. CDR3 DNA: TGTGCCAGCAGTCCCCCCCAGTTCGGGGCTGGGACCAACGTCCTGACTTTC.

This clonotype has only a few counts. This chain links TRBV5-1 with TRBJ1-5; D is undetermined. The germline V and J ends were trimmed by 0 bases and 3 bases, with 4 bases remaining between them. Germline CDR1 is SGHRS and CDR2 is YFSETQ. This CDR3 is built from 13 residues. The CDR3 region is CASSLDNNQPQHF. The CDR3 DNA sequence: TGCGCCAGCAGCTTGGACAACAATCAGCCCCAGCATTTT.

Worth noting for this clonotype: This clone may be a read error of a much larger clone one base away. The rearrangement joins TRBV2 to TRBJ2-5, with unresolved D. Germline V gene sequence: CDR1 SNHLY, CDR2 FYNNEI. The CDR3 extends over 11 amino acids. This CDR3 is CASSVGETQNF. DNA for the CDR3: TGTGCCAGCAGTGTAGGAGAGACCCAGAACTTC.

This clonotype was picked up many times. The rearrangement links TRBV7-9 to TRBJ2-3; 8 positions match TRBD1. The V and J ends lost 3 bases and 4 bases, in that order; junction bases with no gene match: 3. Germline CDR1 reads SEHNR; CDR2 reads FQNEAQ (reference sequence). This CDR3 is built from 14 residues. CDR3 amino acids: CASSFTGGSDTQYF. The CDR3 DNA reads TGTGCCAGCAGCTTCACAGGGGGATCAGATACGCAGTATTTT.

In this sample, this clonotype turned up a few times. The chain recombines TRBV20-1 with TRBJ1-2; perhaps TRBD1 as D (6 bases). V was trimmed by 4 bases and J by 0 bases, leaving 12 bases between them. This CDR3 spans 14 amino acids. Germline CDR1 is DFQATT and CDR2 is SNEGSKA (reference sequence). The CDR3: CSAIIRGANYGYTF. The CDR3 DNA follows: TGCAGTGCTATTATCAGGGGAGCTAACTATGGCTACACCTTC.

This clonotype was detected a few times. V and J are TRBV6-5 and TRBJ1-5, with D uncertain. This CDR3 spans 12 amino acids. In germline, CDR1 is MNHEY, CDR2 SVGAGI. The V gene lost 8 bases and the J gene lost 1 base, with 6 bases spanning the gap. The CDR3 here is CASGRSNQPQHF. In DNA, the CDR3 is TGTGCCAGCGGGAGGAGCAATCAGCCCCAGCATTTT.

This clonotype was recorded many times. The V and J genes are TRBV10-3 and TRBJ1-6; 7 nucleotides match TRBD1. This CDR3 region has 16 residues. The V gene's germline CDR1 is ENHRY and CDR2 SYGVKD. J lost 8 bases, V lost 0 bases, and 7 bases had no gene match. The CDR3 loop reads CAISESNRGWDSPLHF. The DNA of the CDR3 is TGTGCCATCAGTGAGTCCAACAGGGGCTGGGATTCACCCCTCCACTTT.

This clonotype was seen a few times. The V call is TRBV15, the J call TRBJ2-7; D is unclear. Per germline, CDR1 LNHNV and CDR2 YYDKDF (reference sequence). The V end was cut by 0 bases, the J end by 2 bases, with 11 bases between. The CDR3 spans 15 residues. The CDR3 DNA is TGTGCCACCAGCAGAGAAGAAGGGTGGGCCTACGAGCAGTACTTC. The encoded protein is CATSREEGWAYEQYF.

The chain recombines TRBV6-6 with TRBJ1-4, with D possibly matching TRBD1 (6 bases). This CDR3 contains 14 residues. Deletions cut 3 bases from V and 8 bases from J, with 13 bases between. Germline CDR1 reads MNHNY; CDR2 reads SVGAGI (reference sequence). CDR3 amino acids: CASSYRQGREKLFF. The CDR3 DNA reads TGTGCCAGCAGTTATAGGCAGGGGAGAGAAAAACTGTTTTTT.

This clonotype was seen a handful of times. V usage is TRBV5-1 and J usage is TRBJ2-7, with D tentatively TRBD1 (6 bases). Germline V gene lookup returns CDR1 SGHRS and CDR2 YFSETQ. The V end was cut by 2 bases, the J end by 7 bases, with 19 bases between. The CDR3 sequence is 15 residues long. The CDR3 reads CASSFEQGVENEQYF. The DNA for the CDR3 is TGCGCCAGCAGCTTCGAACAGGGTGTGGAGAATGAGCAGTACTTC.